The clone carrying this T cell receptor beta chain was seen once. These data belong to a study of blood T cell repertoires in COVID-19. Study details: The study drew acute and convalescent COVID-19 samples from the United States, Italy and Spain. T cells, B-cell-depleted T cells, or PBMCs supplied cDNA or gDNA.

As handled by the study authors: Amplification of reference gene primers provided the estimated nucleated cell counts. TCRdb keeps only in-frame clones here, not all; method: immunoSEQ multiplex PCR. Clone size and V and J calls were adopted from that table, with D and trimming inferred from the DNA. The sample records 180,000 or so clones, over 80% being singletons. This CDR3 has 14 amino acids. The V end was cut by 10 bases, the J end by 0 bases, with 14 bases between. Germline V gene lookup returns CDR1 KGHDR and CDR2 SFDVKD. The sample consisted of peripheral blood. The chain combines TRBV24-1 with TRBJ1-2; D possibly corresponds to TRBD1 (5 bases). The sequence derives from a woman between 45 and 60 years old with acute or convalescent COVID-19. In DNA form, the CDR3 reads TGTGCCACACCCTGGGGCAGGGCTAACTATGGCTACACCTTC. It yields the protein CATPWGRANYGYTF.